A single sample is the source of the 17 T cell receptor beta chains below, sequenced in a study of T cell responses to AZD1222 COVID-19 vaccine. Generated by immunoSEQ multiplex PCR, the TCRdb table keeps only in-frame clones and is missing some. Found here are more than 150,000 clones, more than 80% of them singletons; the top ten hold about 6.1%. This sample comprised peripheral blood, obtained on day 0 of AZD1222 vaccination. Source of these receptors: an adult in good health.

The gene calls are TRBV2 and TRBJ1-5; 7 nucleotides match TRBD1. The CDR3 runs to 15 residues. The J segment lost 9 bases and the V segment lost 5 bases, leaving 13 bases of the junction unmatched. Germline V CDR1 and CDR2: SNHLY, FYNNEI. CDR3 region: CASSPDRTLIGPQHF. In DNA form, the CDR3 reads TGTGCCAGCAGTCCGGACAGGACGCTGATCGGGCCCCAGCATTTT.

V gene TRBV28 combines with J gene TRBJ1-3, with D possibly TRBD1 on 6 matching bases. The CDR3 extends over 17 amino acids. V was clipped by 9 bases and J by 0 bases, with 21 bases between them. Germline V lookup: CDR1 MDHEN, CDR2 SYDVKM. CDR3 DNA: TGTGCCAGTGGGGACAAACCTGGCCACTACTCTGGAAACACCATATATTTT. This gives the protein CASGDKPGHYSGNTIYF.

The chain links TRBV29-1 to TRBJ2-7; 10 bases are a match to TRBD2. Germline V lookup: CDR1 SQVTM, CDR2 ANQGSEA. With 4 bases clipped from V and 2 bases from J, the junction kept 8 bases outside the gene matches. The CDR3 is 15 amino acids. CDR3 sequence (DNA): TGCAGCGTTGGTTCTAGCGGGAGTGTCACCTACGAGCAGTACTTC. It is translated as CSVGSSGSVTYEQYF.

The chain couples TRBV6-5 to TRBJ1-5, with no clear D. Germline lookup yields CDR1 MNHEY and CDR2 SVGAGI. This CDR3 region has 13 residues. V was trimmed by 5 bases and J by 4 bases, leaving 9 bases between them. This CDR3 is CASSRTPNQPQHF. In nucleotides, the CDR3 is TGTGCCAGCAGTCGCACCCCGAATCAGCCCCAGCATTTT.

V usage is TRBV6-5 and J usage is TRBJ1-1; maybe TRBD1 (6 bases). CDR1 and CDR2 (germline): MNHEY, SVGAGI. V gave up 0 bases and J gave up 5 bases, with 13 bases separating them. The CDR3 is made up of 15 amino acids. The CDR3 region is CASSYSLRGRTEAFF. In DNA form, the CDR3 reads TGTGCCAGCAGTTACTCGTTAAGGGGGAGAACTGAAGCTTTCTTT.

The J gene is TRBJ1-5, the V gene TRBV24-1; possible D gene TRBD1, 6 bases. V was clipped by 3 bases and J by 0 bases, with 14 bases between them. Germline CDR1 is KGHDR and CDR2 is SFDVKD. The CDR3 extends over 17 amino acids. CDR3 residues: CATSDPKGGDSNQPQHF. The CDR3 DNA reads as TGTGCCACCAGTGATCCAAAAGGGGGAGATAGCAATCAGCCCCAGCATTTT.

Concerning this clone itself: Other DNA sequences in this sample translate to the same CDR3. This chain joins TRBV5-1 and TRBJ1-4, with D unresolved. The V gene's germline CDR1 is SGHRS and CDR2 YFSETQ. This CDR3 spans 14 amino acids. Trimming removed 0 bases at V and 4 bases at J, with 7 bases between. The CDR3 region is CASSLDSRNEKLFF. The DNA of the CDR3 is TGCGCCAGCAGCTTGGACTCCCGTAATGAAAAACTGTTTTTT.

The chain employs TRBV12-3 or TRBV12-4 and TRBJ1-5; D call uncertain. Trimming pared 6 bases from V and 10 bases from J, leaving 16 bases between. CDR3 length equals 13 residues. The CDR3 coding sequence is TGTGCCAGCAGCGAAACACTGATACGCCCCCAGCATTTT. It yields the protein CASSETLIRPQHF.

This clone occurred a few times. The CDR3 loop is CASSLGTGASSYEQYF. For the CDR3, the DNA is TGCGCCAGCAGCTTAGGGACAGGGGCGAGCTCCTACGAGCAGTACTTC. This chain uses TRBV5-1 with TRBJ2-7; TRBD1 matches at 10 bases. The CDR3 is 16 amino acids. Germline V gene lookup returns CDR1 SGHRS and CDR2 YFSETQ. The ends lost 2 bases at V and 0 bases at J; junction bases unmatched: 5.

The chain is built from TRBV9 and TRBJ2-5; possible D gene TRBD2, 6 bases. Germline loops: CDR1 SGDLS, CDR2 YYNGEE. Trimming pared 2 bases from V and 1 base from J, leaving 12 bases between. The CDR3 is 15 residues long. CDR3 nucleotides: TGTGCCAGCAGCGTCCGCGGGGCGGGCCAAGAGACCCAGTACTTC. Its protein product is CASSVRGAGQETQYF.

V and J are TRBV24-1 and TRBJ2-5; TRBD1 is a possible D gene (5 bases). Trimming took 7 bases from V and 1 from J, leaving 9 bases between them. CDR3 length equals 13 residues. Germline CDR1 KGHDR, CDR2 SFDVKD. CDR3 in DNA: TGTGCCACCAGACAAGGGGCCCAAGAGACCCAGTACTTC. Translating it yields CATRQGAQETQYF.

The rearrangement joins TRBV24-1 to TRBJ2-3; the match to TRBD2 covers 13 bases. After removal of 1 base from V and 5 bases from J, the junction contained 5 bases not matched to a gene. The germline V gene encodes CDR1 KGHDR and CDR2 SFDVKD. This CDR3 has 17 residues. CDR3 DNA sequence: TGTGCCACCAGTGATTTAGAACTAGCGGGGGGGTTAGATACGCAGTATTTT. This codes for CATSDLELAGGLDTQYF.

The chain uses TRBV10-1 and TRBJ1-6; 9 bases agree with TRBD1. This CDR3 has 16 residues. With V trimmed by 3 bases and J by 6 bases, 6 bases remained unmatched. Germline V gene data show CDR1 as WNHNN and CDR2 as SYGVQD (reference sequence). CDR3 in DNA: TGCGCCAGCAGTGATGGGACAGGGATGTTTAATTCACCCCTCCACTTT. This encodes CASSDGTGMFNSPLHF.

This rearrangement joins TRBV30 to TRBJ1-6; no definite D call. The CDR3 runs to 17 residues. Per germline, CDR1 GTSNPN and CDR2 SVGIG (reference sequence). Between the trimmed V and J ends, which lost 3 bases and 0 bases, there was a span of 15 bases. Here the CDR3 reads CAWSGNTRDSYNSPLHF. The CDR3 nucleotides read TGTGCCTGGAGCGGAAATACGAGGGACTCCTATAATTCACCCCTCCACTTT.

The chain combines TRBV5-4 with TRBJ1-2, with TRBD1 matching over 8 bases. With 3 bases clipped from V and 2 bases from J, the junction kept 3 bases outside the gene matches. CDR1 and CDR2 from the germline V gene are SGHNT and YYREEE (reference sequence). The CDR3 has 14 amino acids. CDR3 DNA sequence: TGTGCCAGCAGCTGGGGACAGGCGAACTATGGCTACACCTTC. Amino acids: CASSWGQANYGYTF.

The chain combines TRBV15 with TRBJ2-1, with 12 bases matching TRBD2. The CDR3 covers 19 residues. Germline V gives CDR1 LNHNV, CDR2 YYDKDF (reference sequence). The junction had 11 bases not matched to a gene; V was cut back by 5 bases and J by 0 bases. CDR3 sequence reads: CATSAPGLAGFSSYNEQFF. For the CDR3, the DNA is TGTGCCACCAGCGCACCGGGACTAGCGGGTTTTAGCTCCTACAATGAGCAGTTCTTC.

This sequence joins TRBV10-3 and TRBJ2-5; no definite D call. V was cut by 0 bases and J by 2 bases, with 7 bases left in between. Germline V gene data show CDR1 as ENHRY and CDR2 as SYGVKD. The CDR3 consists of 14 residues. The CDR3 DNA is TGTGCCATCAGTGAGTCTGTGCGTCAAGAGACCCAGTACTTC. This encodes CAISESVRQETQYF.